The clone carrying this TCR beta chain turned up a few times. Its cognate antigen is unknown. This sample was taken from a study of blood T cells in healthy people across ages. Healthy individuals of Caucasian origin from Russia, aged about 6 to 100, served as donors. A sample-barcoded 5' primer and a J-beta primer mix were used in a second PCR of about 7 to 12 cycles. Every molecule of cDNA carried a tag from a template-switch adaptor with 12 random nucleotides. TCRdb re-called the 5' RACE reads through MiXCR, storing one row per CDR3 protein. The table has 1.5 million to 2 million distinct CDR3 sequences, 28% seen once; the top ten hold 7.7%. CDR1 is SGHRS and CDR2 is YFSETQ in the germline V gene. Losses at the gene ends were 6 bases for V and 3 bases for J; bases not matched to a gene: 6. The CDR3 runs to 13 residues. Study-level points and caveats: Strong correlation was found linking TCR beta diversity to naive T cell percentage. Older individuals had lower TCR beta diversity per million T cells (the decline was roughly linear).

Sequenced: blood. The chain uses TRBV5-1 and TRBJ2-7; 7 bases align to TRBD2. The sequence was obtained from a woman aged 25 to 39 in good health. This CDR3 is CASNPGTNYEQYF. Written as DNA, the CDR3 is TGCGCCAGCAACCCCGGGACTAACTACGAGCAGTACTTC. Drawing the rest from reference TRBV5-1 and TRBJ2-7, the complete variable domain is KAGVTQTPRYLIKTRGQQVTLSCSPISGHRSVSWYQQTPGQGLQFLFEYFSETQRNKGNFPGRFSGRQFSNSRSEMNVSTLELGDSALYLCASNPGTNYEQYFGPGTRLTVT.